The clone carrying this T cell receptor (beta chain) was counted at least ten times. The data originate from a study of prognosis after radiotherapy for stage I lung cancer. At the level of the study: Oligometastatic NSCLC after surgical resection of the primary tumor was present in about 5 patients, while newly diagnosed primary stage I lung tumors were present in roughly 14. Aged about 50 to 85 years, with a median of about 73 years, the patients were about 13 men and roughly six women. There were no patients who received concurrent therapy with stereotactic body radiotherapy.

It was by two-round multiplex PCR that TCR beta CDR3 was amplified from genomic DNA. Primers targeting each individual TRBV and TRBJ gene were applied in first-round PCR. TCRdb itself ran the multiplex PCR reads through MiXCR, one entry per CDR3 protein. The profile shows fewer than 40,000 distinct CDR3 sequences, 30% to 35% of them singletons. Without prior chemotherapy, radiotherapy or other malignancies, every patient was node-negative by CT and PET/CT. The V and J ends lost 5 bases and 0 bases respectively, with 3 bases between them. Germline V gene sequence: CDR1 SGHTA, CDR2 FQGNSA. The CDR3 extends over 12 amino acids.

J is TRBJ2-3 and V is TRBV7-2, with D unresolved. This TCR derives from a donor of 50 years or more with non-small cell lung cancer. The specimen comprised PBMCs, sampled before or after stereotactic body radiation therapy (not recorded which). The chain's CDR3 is CASSISTDTQYF. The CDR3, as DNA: TGTGCCAGCAGCATAAGCACAGATACGCAGTATTTT.